A selection of T cell receptor beta chains follows, all from one sample in a study of T cells in Graves' hyperthyroidism and ophthalmopathy. TCRdb reanalysed the multiplex PCR reads using MiXCR and keeps one entry per CDR3 protein. The sample holds about 280,000 distinct CDR3 sequences; around 25% are singletons and the top ten take 20% to 30%. Sequenced material: blood. Every receptor here comes from a middle-aged man with Graves' hyperthyroidism that later progressed to Graves' ophthalmopathy. Both conserved end residues are part of each CDR3. The D gene is left open where the match is weak.

16	TRBJ2-7	TRBV9	TRBD1	CASSPWSGTGPYEQYF
13	TRBJ1-2	TRBV30	NA	CAWRAGFNYGYTF
16	TRBJ1-2	TRBV6-5	TRBD1	CASSYSSGTGDNGYTF
14	TRBJ2-1	TRBV5-1	NA	CASSLVRVSDEQFF
17	TRBJ2-1	TRBV6-4	NA	CASISSGRRSSYNEQFF
15	TRBJ1-3	TRBV6-5	NA	CASSYSAVLRNTIYF
15	TRBJ1-1	TRBV28	NA	CASSLGQVGDTEAFF
16	TRBJ2-3	TRBV4-1	TRBD2	CASSQKRGGASDTQYF
11	TRBJ1-5	TRBV10-3	NA	CAISRGQIQHF
11	TRBJ1-2	TRBV20-1	NA	CTEDTEAGYTF
15	TRBJ2-2	TRBV12-3/TRBV12-4	NA	CASSAISGDTGELFF
13	TRBJ1-5	TRBV28	NA	CASSWDGNQPQHF
16	TRBJ2-7	TRBV10-3	TRBD2	CAISYGLAGTTYEQYF
14	TRBJ2-5	TRBV5-1	TRBD2	CASSFSGTGETQYF
12	TRBJ2-7	TRBV12-3/TRBV12-4	NA	CASSFGFYEQYF
12	TRBJ1-2	TRBV6-5	NA	CASSYSTGGYTF
19	TRBJ1-4	TRBV9	TRBD1	CASSRGLGQDFATNEKLFF
12	TRBJ1-2	TRBV20-1	NA	CSAERGLYGYTF
13	TRBJ1-5	TRBV7-9	NA	CASSFRENQPQHF
15	TRBJ1-5	TRBV5-1	TRBD1	CASSLTGQPNQPQHF
15	TRBJ2-5	TRBV24-1	NA	CATSDSITLEETQYF
15	TRBJ2-7	TRBV7-2	TRBD2	CASSLPLAGIYEQYF
17	TRBJ2-4	TRBV6-1	TRBD2	CASNSPSGANTKNIQYF
16	TRBJ1-1	TRBV20-1	NA	CSARDRSRGGGSEAFF
14	TRBJ1-5	TRBV18	NA	CASSPVWGRQPQHF
15	TRBJ2-5	TRBV20-1	TRBD2	CSASGLAGVVETQYF
18	TRBJ2-6	TRBV19	NA	CASSTGGAGGSGANVLTF
16	TRBJ2-2	TRBV6-2/TRBV6-3	NA	CASSSKREWSTGELFF
16	TRBJ2-7	TRBV7-4	NA	CASSPPPLPPPYEQYF
13	TRBJ2-5	TRBV12-3/TRBV12-4	TRBD1	CASSLQGAGSQYF
15	TRBJ1-1	TRBV6-5	NA	CASSYSYRRLPEAFF
12	TRBJ2-7	TRBV29-1	NA	CSVRIANYEQYF
13	TRBJ2-2	TRBV11-2	TRBD2	CASSTSGPRELFF
17	TRBJ1-1	TRBV7-2	NA	CASSLSVGHTTNTEAFF
15	TRBJ2-7	TRBV7-3	TRBD2	CASSLGRSGSYEQYF
17	TRBJ2-2	TRBV24-1	NA	CATSDRAGKGNTGELFF
15	TRBJ1-2	TRBV24-1	NA	CATSDQTAGIGGYTF
13	TRBJ2-5	TRBV6-1	TRBD1	CASRTGIGETQYF